The 21 T cell receptor beta chains reported below all come from one sample, sequenced in a study of shared clonotypes between healthy human individuals. TCRdb's copy holds only in-frame clones and misses some; the assay was immunoSEQ multiplex PCR. The data show 2 million to 2.5 million clones, about 95% seen once. Naive CD8 cells lacked CD45RO, underwent positive selection for CCR7 and left out terminally differentiated effector memory CD45RA+ cells. The specimen was naive CD8+ T cells sorted from blood. All receptors derive from a man aged 18-30 years in good health.

This clone was counted once. This sequence joins TRBV7-9 and TRBJ2-1; the D is unclear. The CDR3 is 14 amino acids. Trimming took off 6 bases at V and 0 bases at J, with 9 bases between the two ends. Germline V gives CDR1 SEHNR, CDR2 FQNEAQ (reference sequence). CDR3 amino acids: CASSDDFSYNEQFF. The CDR3 nucleotides are TGTGCCAGCAGTGACGACTTCTCCTACAATGAGCAGTTCTTC.

This chain uses TRBV27 with TRBJ2-1, with a tentative D call TRBD1 (6 bases). The germline V and J ends were trimmed by 5 bases and 9 bases, with 14 bases remaining between them. This CDR3 spans 13 amino acids. Germline V CDR1 and CDR2: MNHEY, SMNVEV (reference sequence). The CDR3 DNA reads as TGTGCCAGCAGTCCCATACTAGGGGGTGAGCAGTTCTTC. Translating it yields CASSPILGGEQFF.

This chain links TRBV5-1 with TRBJ2-7, with 12 bases matching TRBD1. V shed 6 bases, J shed 3 bases, and the junction held 4 bases outside the gene matches. Germline V gene lookup returns CDR1 SGHRS and CDR2 YFSETQ. The CDR3 length is 14 residues. CDR3 amino acids: CASIGDRGLYEQYF. CDR3 DNA: TGCGCCAGCATAGGGGACAGGGGGCTCTACGAGCAGTACTTC.

This chain joins TRBV4-2 and TRBJ1-6; the match to TRBD1 covers 8 bases. CDR3 size: 16 residues. The junction had 8 bases not matched to a gene; V was cut back by 0 bases and J by 10 bases. Germline V gene sequence: CDR1 LGHNA, CDR2 YNFKEQ. CDR3 nucleotides: TGTGCCAGCAGCCAAGAACAAGGACAGGGTAACTCACCCCTCCACTTT. Protein: CASSQEQGQGNSPLHF.

The CDR3 protein is CASSRGQGGYEQYF. DNA for the CDR3: TGCGCCAGCAGCCGAGGACAGGGGGGCTACGAGCAGTACTTC. The rearrangement uses TRBV4-1 and TRBJ2-7, with TRBD1 identical over 10 bases. This CDR3 comprises 14 residues. Per germline, CDR1 MGHRA and CDR2 YSYEKL. V shed 4 bases, J shed 3 bases, and the junction held 3 bases outside the gene matches.

V usage is TRBV5-6 and J usage is TRBJ1-3, with 7 bases identical to TRBD1. Germline V gene data show CDR1 as SGHDT and CDR2 as YYEEEE. The CDR3 runs to 14 residues. J lost 4 bases, V lost 2 bases, and 3 bases had no gene match. This CDR3 reads CASSFWDSGNTIYF. The CDR3 DNA reads as TGTGCCAGCAGCTTCTGGGACAGCGGAAACACCATATATTTT.

With respect to this clone: Possible read error: a much larger clone is one base away. Other DNA sequences from this sample encode an identical CDR3 as well. The chain carries TRBV7-9 and TRBJ2-3; D is ambiguous. With 1 base removed from V and 3 bases from J, the gap between germline ends came to 2 bases. This CDR3 contains 12 residues. Looked up from germline, CDR1 is SEHNR and CDR2 is FQNEAQ (reference sequence). Here the CDR3 reads CASSLETDTQYF. Written as DNA, the CDR3 is TGTGCCAGCAGCTTAGAAACAGATACGCAGTATTTT.

This chain uses TRBV6-1 with TRBJ1-5; D gene ambiguous. There are 15 residues in the CDR3. Germline-derived CDR1 and CDR2 are MNHNS and SASEGT. The V gene lost 4 bases and the J gene lost 2 bases, with 12 bases spanning the gap. Here the CDR3 DNA reads TGTGCCAGCAGTGGTTGGGTCTTGGGCAATCAGCCCCAGCATTTT. It specifies CASSGWVLGNQPQHF.

This chain connects TRBV4-1 to TRBJ2-7; D remains unclear. Germline CDR1 reads MGHRA; CDR2 reads YSYEKL. Trimming removed 1 base at V and 0 bases at J, with 10 bases between. This CDR3 is 15 amino acids long. CDR3 coding DNA: TGCGCCAGCAGCCAAGTGGGATCCAGCTCCTACGAGCAGTACTTC. Its translation: CASSQVGSSSYEQYF.

The V and J genes are TRBV7-2 and TRBJ2-1; the match to TRBD1 covers 7 bases. Trimming took 3 bases from V and 7 from J; bases not matched to a gene: 12. Germline loops: CDR1 SGHTA, CDR2 FQGNSA. The length of the CDR3 is 16 residues. The CDR3 sequence is CASSFSGTASRNEQFF. Here the CDR3 DNA reads TGTGCCAGCAGCTTTTCCGGGACAGCTTCTAGGAATGAGCAGTTCTTC.

The chain joins TRBV7-9 to TRBJ2-3, with D possibly TRBD1 on 6 matching bases. CDR1 and CDR2 from the germline V gene are SEHNR and FQNEAQ (reference sequence). The CDR3 is 17 amino acids. Trimming removed 5 bases from V and 2 bases from J, with 20 bases in between. DNA of the CDR3: TGTGCCAGCAGCCCAAGGACAGCCCGTCCCCCCACAGATACGCAGTATTTT. It yields the protein CASSPRTARPPTDTQYF.

CDR3 protein: CASMEQGAKPQHF. CDR3 bases: TGTGCCAGTATGGAACAGGGGGCAAAGCCCCAGCATTTT. The chain combines TRBV19 with TRBJ1-5; 9 positions agree with TRBD1. Germline V gene lookup returns CDR1 LNHDA and CDR2 SQIVND (reference sequence). The CDR3 loop spans 13 amino acids. Germline trimming cut 7 bases from V and 8 bases from J; bases unmatched to any gene: 6.

The chain joins TRBV6-6 to TRBJ2-1; the D is unclear. This CDR3 region has 13 residues. Between the trimmed V and J ends, which lost 4 bases and 9 bases, there was a span of 13 bases. Per the germline V gene, CDR1 is MNHNY and CDR2 is SVGAGI (reference sequence). CDR3 sequence (DNA): TGTGCCAGCAGTTCAAGCCCGTGGGGTGAGCAGTTCTTC. Residues: CASSSSPWGEQFF.

This clone appeared once. The chain employs TRBV6-1 and TRBJ2-7; D ambiguous. The germline V and J ends were trimmed by 6 bases and 2 bases, with 14 bases remaining between them. This CDR3 has 14 residues. CDR1 is MNHNS and CDR2 is SASEGT in the germline V gene. CDR3 in amino acids: CASSQTRPTYEQYF. CDR3 bases: TGTGCCAGCAGCCAGACAAGGCCTACCTACGAGCAGTACTTC.

This clone has just a few counts. The rearrangement links TRBV27 to TRBJ2-7; 10 bases are shared with TRBD2. The V gene end was trimmed by 2 bases and the J gene end by 3 bases; junction bases not matched to a gene: 4. The CDR3 sequence is 15 residues long. Germline V lookup: CDR1 MNHEY, CDR2 SMNVEV (reference sequence). This CDR3 is CASSLAAGGIYEQYF. The CDR3 DNA reads TGTGCCAGCAGTTTAGCAGCGGGAGGGATCTACGAGCAGTACTTC.

This clone showed up just once. The chain carries TRBV19 and TRBJ1-6; 7 nucleotides match TRBD1. Unmatched junction bases numbered 4, after V lost 0 bases and J lost 8 bases. The CDR3 consists of 15 residues. CDR1 and CDR2 (germline): LNHDA, SQIVND (reference sequence). CDR3 bases: TGTGCCAGTAGTATAGATCCGACAGGGTATTCACCCCTCCACTTT. Translation gives CASSIDPTGYSPLHF.

J is TRBJ2-7 and V is TRBV5-1, with D tentatively TRBD1 or TRBD2 (6 bases each). CDR3 length: 15 amino acids. V was trimmed by 0 bases and J by 6 bases, leaving 16 bases between them. Germline loops: CDR1 SGHRS, CDR2 YFSETQ. As DNA, the CDR3 is TGCGCCAGCAGCTTGGGCGGGACATCCTATGGCGAGCAGTACTTC. Amino acid sequence: CASSLGGTSYGEQYF.

The V call is TRBV6-6, the J call TRBJ2-3; TRBD1 matches 9 bases. The CDR3 extends over 16 amino acids. V was clipped by 5 bases and J by 1 base; unmatched bases: 7. Germline lookup yields CDR1 MNHNY and CDR2 SVGAGI (reference sequence). CDR3 loop: CASSIQGALGTDTQYF. The CDR3 DNA reads TGTGCCAGCAGTATACAGGGGGCCCTTGGCACAGATACGCAGTATTTT.

The rearrangement uses TRBV2 and TRBJ2-3; 14 nucleotides line up with TRBD2. Germline V gene sequence: CDR1 SNHLY, CDR2 FYNNEI. With V trimmed by 7 bases and J by 1 base, 1 base remained unmatched. This CDR3 is 15 amino acids long. The CDR3 coding sequence is TGTGCCAGCATGGGACTAGCGGGGGGCACAGATACGCAGTATTTT. Translating gives CASMGLAGGTDTQYF.

V is TRBV19 and J is TRBJ2-1; TRBD1 matches at 11 bases. Germline lookup yields CDR1 LNHDA and CDR2 SQIVND (reference sequence). The CDR3 covers 15 residues. V shed 8 bases, J shed 8 bases, and the junction held 11 bases outside the gene matches. In DNA, the CDR3 is TGTGCCAGTTTAGTGAGGACAGGGGGCGTCGATGAGCAGTTCTTC. Encoded protein: CASLVRTGGVDEQFF.

The rearrangement uses TRBV5-4 and TRBJ1-5; D gene ambiguous. V shed 0 bases and J shed 4 bases, with 8 bases lying between them. Germline V lookup: CDR1 SGHNT, CDR2 YYREEE (reference sequence). This CDR3 region has 14 residues. The CDR3 DNA reads TGTGCCAGCAGCTTGGAGGGCCATAATCAGCCCCAGCATTTT. It encodes CASSLEGHNQPQHF.